This is a list of T cell receptor beta chains from one sample in a study of OX40 agonist ivuxolimab in advanced cancers. Assay: immunoSEQ multiplex PCR; the TCRdb copy retains only in-frame clones and omits some. The table records more than 40,000 clones, over 75% of them present only once. This specimen consisted of CD4+ or CD8+ T cells sorted from blood, obtained in a trial of the OX40 agonist ivuxolimab. Receptors originate from an adult with an advanced solid tumor such as melanoma, head and neck, liver or kidney cancer. Both conserved end residues are part of each CDR3. Each record gives: V gene, J gene, CDR3 protein.

V gene: TRBV5-1
J gene: TRBJ2-7
CDR3 protein: CASSPRVGEYYEQYF

V gene: TRBV2
J gene: TRBJ1-2
CDR3 protein: CASSDGKGGYGYTF

V gene: TRBV11-3
J gene: TRBJ2-1
CDR3 protein: CASSLEGSGMGNEQFF

V gene: TRBV6-5
J gene: TRBJ1-5
CDR3 protein: CASSGRTNQPQHF

V gene: TRBV6-1
J gene: TRBJ2-2
CDR3 protein: CASSEWVNTGELFF

V gene: TRBV7-2
J gene: TRBJ1-5
CDR3 protein: CASSSTGGNQPQHF

V gene: TRBV10-2
J gene: TRBJ1-3
CDR3 protein: CASRQGASGNTIYF

V gene: TRBV11-3
J gene: TRBJ2-7
CDR3 protein: CASSSRDRGRGEQYF

V gene: TRBV12-5
J gene: TRBJ2-7
CDR3 protein: CASGLVASGGLYEQYF

V gene: TRBV27
J gene: TRBJ2-1
CDR3 protein: CASSSHLRDSREDEQFF

V gene: TRBV7-9
J gene: TRBJ1-2
CDR3 protein: CASSPTTGPWGGYTF

V gene: TRBV7-9
J gene: TRBJ2-1
CDR3 protein: CASTEGPLSSYNEQFF

V gene: TRBV18
J gene: TRBJ1-1
CDR3 protein: CASSPPPGQGSSEAFF

V gene: TRBV30
J gene: TRBJ1-2
CDR3 protein: CAWSGTGEGYTF

V gene: TRBV19
J gene: TRBJ1-1
CDR3 protein: CASSPQTGNTEAFF

V gene: TRBV7-2
J gene: TRBJ2-7
CDR3 protein: CASSYGTGTPSEQYF

V gene: TRBV6-1
J gene: TRBJ1-1
CDR3 protein: CASSDPGGFSEAFF

V gene: TRBV25-1
J gene: TRBJ1-1
CDR3 protein: CASRTGVNTEAFF

V gene: TRBV4-1
J gene: TRBJ2-7
CDR3 protein: CASSQDRTGSEQYF

V gene: TRBV5-6
J gene: TRBJ1-4
CDR3 protein: CASSLKGAGEKLFF

V gene: TRBV4-1
J gene: TRBJ2-5
CDR3 protein: CASSQERAGGWETQYF

V gene: TRBV11-2
J gene: TRBJ2-7
CDR3 protein: CASSGTGPRSYEQYF

V gene: TRBV19
J gene: TRBJ1-5
CDR3 protein: CASSIGPPPSNQPQHF

V gene: TRBV29-1
J gene: TRBJ1-2
CDR3 protein: CSAVTGLYGYTF